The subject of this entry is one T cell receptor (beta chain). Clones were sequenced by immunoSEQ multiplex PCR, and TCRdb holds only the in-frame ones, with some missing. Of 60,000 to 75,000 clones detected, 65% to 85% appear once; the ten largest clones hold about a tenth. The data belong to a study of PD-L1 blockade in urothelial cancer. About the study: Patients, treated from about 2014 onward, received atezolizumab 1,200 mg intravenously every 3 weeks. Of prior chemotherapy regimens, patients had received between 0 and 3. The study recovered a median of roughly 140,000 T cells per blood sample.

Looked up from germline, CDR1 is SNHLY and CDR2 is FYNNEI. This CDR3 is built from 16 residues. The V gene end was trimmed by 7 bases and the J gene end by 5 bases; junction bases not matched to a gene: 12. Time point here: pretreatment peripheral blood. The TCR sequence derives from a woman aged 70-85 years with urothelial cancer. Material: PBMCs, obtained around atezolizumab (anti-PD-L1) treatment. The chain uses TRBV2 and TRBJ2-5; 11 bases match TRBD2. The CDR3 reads CASTRVRLAGGETQYF. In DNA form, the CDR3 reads TGTGCCAGCACCCGGGTTCGTCTAGCGGGGGGCGAGACCCAGTACTTC.